A selection of T cell receptor beta chains follows, all from one sample in a study of control samples from healthy donors and cancer patients. The data were produced by immunoSEQ multiplex PCR, yet TCRdb's version contains in-frame clones alone and is incomplete. The sample has just under 75,000 clones, roughly 90% seen once. Sequencing was done on a sample of blood. The receptors derive from a woman aged 45-60 years in good health. CDR3s include the opening cysteine and the closing phenylalanine or tryptophan. D genes are given only for firm matches. Expanded clones are given a class, and other clones once, few, many or no size at all.

>TRBV5-1|NA|TRBJ1-1|TRBD1
TGCGCCAGCAGCCCGGACAGGAGGCTGAGCACTGAAGCTTTCTTT
CASSPDRRLSTEAFF
>TRBV5-4|NA|TRBJ1-2|TRBD1
TGTGCCAGCAGCTCGCCCGTACAGGGGGCAAATGGCTACACCTTC
CASSSPVQGANGYTF
>TRBV19|NA|TRBJ2-7|TRBD2
TGTGCCAGTAGTATAAAGGCGGGAGTCTCCAACGAGCAGTACTTC
CASSIKAGVSNEQYF
>TRBV19|NA|TRBJ2-3|TRBD2
TGTGCCAGTAGTAAGCGGGGGGCCAGCCCGCAGCAGACTAGCACAGATACGCAGTATTTT
CASSKRGASPQQTSTDTQYF
>TRBV24-1|NA|TRBJ2-1|NA
TGTGCCACCAGTGGATTGGCGGAACCTCTCAATGAGCAGTTCTTC
CATSGLAEPLNEQFF
>TRBV2|once|TRBJ2-1|TRBD1
TGTGCCAGCAGTATAGACAGGGGGCGGTCGAACAATGAGCAGTTCTTC
CASSIDRGRSNNEQFF
>TRBV30|NA|TRBJ1-3|NA
TGTGCCTGGAGAAACACCGCCTCTGGAAACACCATATATTTT
CAWRNTASGNTIYF
>TRBV5-1|NA|TRBJ2-1|NA
TGCGCCAGCAGCTTCGGGCAGGGATGGGCAAATGAGCAGTTCTTC
CASSFGQGWANEQFF
>TRBV30|NA|TRBJ1-1|NA
TGTGCCTGGAGGGGGAACACTGAAGCTTTCTTT
CAWRGNTEAFF
>TRBV5-1|NA|TRBJ1-1|TRBD1
TGCGCCAGCAGCTCGGGACAGGGAACCCGAACTGAAGCTTTCTTT
CASSSGQGTRTEAFF
>TRBV28|NA|TRBJ1-2|NA
TGTGCCAGCAGTTTATCGTCCGGGACAACCCCCTTTTATGGCTACACCTTC
CASSLSSGTTPFYGYTF
>TRBV5-1|NA|TRBJ2-7|NA
TGCGCCAGCAGCGGTGGCGCGTCCCGTGGCTCCTACGAGCAGTACTTC
CASSGGASRGSYEQYF
>TRBV28|NA|TRBJ2-7|TRBD2
TGTGCCAGCAGTTTGGCGGACTGGACTAGCTCCTACGAGCAGTACTTC
CASSLADWTSSYEQYF
>TRBV2|NA|TRBJ1-1|NA
TGTGCCAGACGGGGGTTGCGGAACACTGAAGCTTTCTTT
CARRGLRNTEAFF
>TRBV4-2|NA|TRBJ1-5|NA
TGTGCCAGCGGAAAGGACATTTGGCAGCCCCAGCATTTT
CASGKDIWQPQHF
>TRBV5-5|NA|TRBJ2-7|TRBD2
TGTGCCAGCAGCTGGCTAGCGGGAGGGTCTGCGTCCTACGAGCAGTACTTC
CASSWLAGGSASYEQYF
>TRBV9|NA|TRBJ2-3|NA
TGTGCCAGCAGCGTGGGAGCCCCAGATACGCAGTATTTT
CASSVGAPDTQYF
>TRBV6-5|NA|TRBJ1-1|NA
TGTGCCAGCAGTCCGGGGACGGCTGAAGCTTTCTTT
CASSPGTAEAFF
>TRBV19|NA|TRBJ2-1|TRBD2
TGTGCCAGTAGTACAAGGACTAGTAGGCACAATGAGCAGTTCTTC
CASSTRTSRHNEQFF
>TRBV20-1|NA|TRBJ1-2|NA
TGCAGTGGCCCCGTGGGGTTTGGCTACACCTTC
CSGPVGFGYTF
>TRBV9|NA|TRBJ1-1|NA
TGTGCCAGCAGCGTAGTGGCGCAGAACACTGAAGCTTTCTTT
CASSVVAQNTEAFF
>TRBV7-3|NA|TRBJ1-6|TRBD1
TGTGCCAGCAGCTTAACAGGGGGCGGGTCACCCCTCCACTTT
CASSLTGGGSPLHF
>TRBV2|few|TRBJ1-1|NA
TGTGCCAGCAGTGATCGGGGGAGGTACACTGAAGCTTTCTTT
CASSDRGRYTEAFF
>TRBV29-1|NA|TRBJ2-5|NA
TGCAGCGTTGCCTCTCTGGAGACCCAGTACTTC
CSVASLETQYF
>TRBV28|once|TRBJ2-7|NA
TGTGCCAGCAGTTCCACCGGACTACTCTCCTACGAGCAGTACTTC
CASSSTGLLSYEQYF
>TRBV19|NA|TRBJ1-3|NA
TGTGCCAGTAGAAGAGAGGGCTCTGGAAACACCATATATTTT
CASRREGSGNTIYF
>TRBV3-1/TRBV3-2|NA|TRBJ2-2|NA
TGTGCCAGCAGCCAAGACCGGACTAACACCGGGGAGCTGTTTTTT
CASSQDRTNTGELFF
>TRBV3-1/TRBV3-2|NA|TRBJ2-1|TRBD2
TGTGCCAGCAGCCAAGGCGGCGGGACTAGAGGGGCCAATGAGCAGTTCTTC
CASSQGGGTRGANEQFF